Listed below are T cell receptor beta chains from one sample, sequenced in a study of STAT5B mutations in CD4+ large granular lymphocyte leukemia. Some clones are missing from TCRdb's copy, which holds only in-frame ones; the method was immunoSEQ multiplex PCR. This sample yields tens of thousands of clones, of which around 67% are seen a single time; 1.5% to 2% belongs to the top ten. Sequencing was carried out using CD4+ T cells from blood buffy coats. The receptors were gathered from a human donor in good health. Both conserved end residues are part of each CDR3. Fields, in order: D gene, clone size, V gene, J gene, CDR3 protein, CDR3 DNA. A D gene is named only where the DNA matches it firmly. The listing skips clone size in some rows; elsewhere it reads once, few, many or a size class.

D: NA; size: NA; V: TRBV7-9; J: TRBJ2-7; CDR3: CASSGVVGTYEQYF; DNA: TGTGCCAGCAGCGGAGTCGTCGGGACCTACGAGCAGTACTTC
D: TRBD1; size: NA; V: TRBV11-2; J: TRBJ1-1; CDR3: CASSLVQGARAEAFF; DNA: TGTGCCAGCAGCTTGGTTCAGGGGGCTCGGGCTGAAGCTTTCTTT
D: TRBD1; size: NA; V: TRBV5-1; J: TRBJ1-2; CDR3: CASSPDRVPYGYTF; DNA: TGCGCCAGCAGCCCCGACAGGGTGCCCTATGGCTACACCTTC
D: NA; size: NA; V: TRBV5-4; J: TRBJ2-7; CDR3: CASSLREPYEQYF; DNA: TGTGCCAGCAGCCTCAGGGAACCCTACGAGCAGTACTTC
D: TRBD1; size: NA; V: TRBV7-9; J: TRBJ1-1; CDR3: CASSAGQGVGIGTEAFF; DNA: TGTGCCAGCAGCGCGGGACAGGGCGTCGGTATAGGCACTGAAGCTTTCTTT
D: TRBD1; size: NA; V: TRBV7-8; J: TRBJ2-1; CDR3: CASSLRVDRGNEQFF; DNA: TGTGCCAGCAGCTTACGGGTGGACAGGGGCAATGAGCAGTTCTTC
D: TRBD1; size: few; V: TRBV7-9; J: TRBJ2-1; CDR3: CASSLGTGVYEQFF; DNA: TGTGCCAGCAGCTTAGGGACAGGGGTCTATGAGCAGTTCTTC
D: TRBD1; size: once; V: TRBV5-4; J: TRBJ1-3; CDR3: CASSSDRVPGNTIYF; DNA: TGTGCCAGCAGCTCGGACAGGGTCCCTGGAAACACCATATATTTT
D: TRBD1; size: few; V: TRBV7-9; J: TRBJ1-1; CDR3: CASSFGTGFTEAFF; DNA: TGTGCCAGCAGCTTCGGGACAGGTTTCACTGAAGCTTTCTTT
D: TRBD1; size: NA; V: TRBV27; J: TRBJ2-7; CDR3: CASSRGQGAGEQYF; DNA: TGTGCCAGCAGTAGAGGACAGGGGGCTGGCGAGCAGTACTTC
D: TRBD1; size: NA; V: TRBV5-1; J: TRBJ2-3; CDR3: CASSRDRELDTQYF; DNA: TGCGCCAGCAGCCGGGACAGGGAATTAGATACGCAGTATTTT
D: NA; size: NA; V: TRBV5-1; J: TRBJ1-1; CDR3: CASSWVENTEAFF; DNA: TGCGCCAGCAGCTGGGTCGAGAACACTGAAGCTTTCTTT
D: NA; size: few; V: TRBV18; J: TRBJ1-5; CDR3: CASSPDSNQPQHF; DNA: TGTGCCAGCTCACCCGATAGCAATCAGCCCCAGCATTTT
D: TRBD2; size: NA; V: TRBV18; J: TRBJ2-3; CDR3: CASSPSPSGTTDTQYF; DNA: TGTGCCAGCTCACCATCACCTAGCGGGACCACAGATACGCAGTATTTT
D: NA; size: NA; V: TRBV7-8; J: TRBJ1-5; CDR3: CASSPGWGAGNQPQHF; DNA: TGTGCCAGCAGCCCGGGGTGGGGCGCGGGCAATCAGCCCCAGCATTTT
D: NA; size: few; V: TRBV19; J: TRBJ1-5; CDR3: CASSSGRVNQPQHF; DNA: TGTGCCAGTAGTTCAGGGCGGGTCAATCAGCCCCAGCATTTT
D: NA; size: NA; V: TRBV19; J: TRBJ1-3; CDR3: CASSINSGNTIYF; DNA: TGTGCCAGTAGTATTAACTCTGGAAACACCATATATTTT
D: TRBD1; size: NA; V: TRBV5-6; J: TRBJ2-1; CDR3: CASSLVGQGFAYNEQFF; DNA: TGTGCCAGCAGCTTGGTGGGACAGGGTTTTGCCTACAATGAGCAGTTCTTC
D: NA; size: NA; V: TRBV7-3; J: TRBJ1-1; CDR3: CASSLGDRTAGIEAFF; DNA: TGTGCCAGCAGCTTAGGCGACAGGACCGCTGGGATTGAAGCTTTCTTT
D: NA; size: NA; V: TRBV7-9; J: TRBJ1-4; CDR3: CASSFGGSEKLFF; DNA: TGTGCCAGCAGCTTCGGGGGTAGTGAAAAACTGTTTTTT
D: NA; size: few; V: TRBV5-4; J: TRBJ1-4; CDR3: CASSFGADNEKLFF; DNA: TGTGCCAGCAGCTTCGGAGCGGATAATGAAAAACTGTTTTTT
D: TRBD1; size: NA; V: TRBV6-6; J: TRBJ1-1; CDR3: CASSWGQGVNTEAFF; DNA: TGTGCCAGCAGTTGGGGACAGGGAGTGAACACTGAAGCTTTCTTT
D: TRBD1; size: NA; V: TRBV6-1; J: TRBJ1-1; CDR3: CASSRQGEAFF; DNA: TGTGCCAGCAGTAGACAGGGCGAAGCTTTCTTT
D: NA; size: NA; V: TRBV5-1; J: TRBJ2-7; CDR3: CASSPGPSYEQYF; DNA: TGCGCCAGCAGCCCGGGCCCGTCCTACGAGCAGTACTTC
D: NA; size: few; V: TRBV7-8; J: TRBJ1-6; CDR3: CATHEGYNSPLHF; DNA: TGTGCCACCCATGAAGGGTACAATTCACCCCTCCACTTT
D: NA; size: few; V: TRBV10-3; J: TRBJ2-7; CDR3: CAISPDGYEQYF; DNA: TGTGCCATCAGCCCCGACGGTTACGAGCAGTACTTC
D: TRBD2; size: once; V: TRBV19; J: TRBJ2-3; CDR3: CASSMVAGLDTQYF; DNA: TGTGCCAGTAGTATGGTAGCGGGGCTTGATACGCAGTATTTT
D: TRBD2; size: few; V: TRBV6-6; J: TRBJ2-1; CDR3: CASSYFAGGQGEQFF; DNA: TGTGCCAGCAGTTACTTTGCGGGGGGGCAGGGTGAGCAGTTCTTC
D: NA; size: NA; V: TRBV12-5; J: TRBJ1-5; CDR3: CASGRGGEPQHF; DNA: TGTGCTAGTGGTAGAGGGGGAGAGCCCCAGCATTTT
D: NA; size: NA; V: TRBV7-9; J: TRBJ1-3; CDR3: CASSLAAARPGSGNTIYF; DNA: TGTGCCAGCAGCTTAGCGGCGGCACGGCCTGGCTCTGGAAACACCATATATTTT
D: TRBD2; size: NA; V: TRBV18; J: TRBJ2-5; CDR3: CASSPRATSGGIQETQYF; DNA: TGTGCCAGCTCACCAAGGGCGACTAGCGGGGGGATTCAAGAGACCCAGTACTTC
D: NA; size: NA; V: TRBV4-2; J: TRBJ1-2; CDR3: CASSQNYGYTF; DNA: TGTGCCAGCAGCCAAAACTATGGCTACACCTTC
D: TRBD1; size: few; V: TRBV29-1; J: TRBJ1-2; CDR3: CSDKGAAYGYTF; DNA: TGCAGCGACAAGGGGGCGGCCTATGGCTACACCTTC
D: NA; size: NA; V: TRBV9; J: TRBJ1-2; CDR3: CASSADGGNYGYTF; DNA: TGTGCCAGCAGCGCCGACGGGGGTAACTATGGCTACACCTTC
D: NA; size: NA; V: TRBV7-9; J: TRBJ2-7; CDR3: CASSFAGAATYEQYF; DNA: TGTGCCAGCAGCTTTGCCGGAGCGGCGACCTACGAGCAGTACTTC
D: NA; size: NA; V: TRBV5-1; J: TRBJ2-7; CDR3: CASSWDNSYEQYF; DNA: TGCGCCAGCAGCTGGGACAACTCCTACGAGCAGTACTTC
D: NA; size: NA; V: TRBV11-2; J: TRBJ2-1; CDR3: CASSFRTGSYNEQFF; DNA: TGTGCCAGCAGTTTCCGGACGGGGTCCTACAATGAGCAGTTCTTC
D: TRBD1; size: NA; V: TRBV5-1; J: TRBJ1-1; CDR3: CASNPGTGIKNTEAFF; DNA: TGCGCCAGCAACCCGGGGACAGGGATCAAGAACACTGAAGCTTTCTTT
D: NA; size: NA; V: TRBV4-3; J: TRBJ2-2; CDR3: CASSQDPQGYGELFF; DNA: TGCGCCAGCAGCCAAGATCCTCAGGGCTACGGGGAGCTGTTTTTT
D: NA; size: NA; V: TRBV11-2; J: TRBJ2-2; CDR3: CASSLGVSGELFF; DNA: TGTGCCAGCAGCTTAGGGGTGTCGGGGGAGCTGTTTTTT
D: NA; size: NA; V: TRBV5-1; J: TRBJ1-3; CDR3: CASSLGLGNTIYF; DNA: TGCGCCAGCAGCTTGGGGCTTGGAAACACCATATATTTT
D: NA; size: NA; V: TRBV7-8; J: TRBJ2-3; CDR3: CASFPTEASTDTQYF; DNA: TGTGCCAGCTTCCCCACCGAGGCGAGCACAGATACGCAGTATTTT
D: NA; size: NA; V: TRBV4-2; J: TRBJ1-3; CDR3: CASSPGGRGNTIYF; DNA: TGTGCCAGCAGCCCGGGGGGCCGTGGAAACACCATATATTTT